These 19 T cell receptor beta chains were sequenced from one sample in a study of cytomegalovirus exposure and HLA in healthy donors. 13 Jbeta primers and 60 Vbeta primers were used for the PCR. Sequencing was performed with immunoSEQ multiplex PCR; in TCRdb, only in-frame clones are kept and a portion is missing. The table has some 170,000 clones, around 81% seen once. Sequencing was done on a sample of PBMCs. The receptors stem from a woman aged 45-65 years in good health and CMV-seronegative.

This clone has more than one count but fewer than ten. V usage is TRBV6-1 and J usage is TRBJ2-7; TRBD1 matches 7 bases. From germline, CDR1 is MNHNS and CDR2 SASEGT. The CDR3 consists of 14 residues. The trim removed 8 bases at V and 7 bases at J, leaving 14 bases unmatched. DNA for the CDR3: TGTGCCAGCTCGGAGACAGGGCGGTCGTGGGAGCAGTACTTC. Translation gives CASSETGRSWEQYF.

The rearrangement joins TRBV6-1 to TRBJ2-7; D remains ambiguous. The V and J ends lost 1 base and 4 bases respectively, with 14 bases between them. CDR1 is MNHNS and CDR2 is SASEGT in the germline V gene. This CDR3 contains 15 residues. This CDR3 reads CASSEDRLSWYEQYF. The CDR3 DNA reads TGTGCCAGCAGTGAAGACCGACTCTCTTGGTACGAGCAGTACTTC.

As DNA, the CDR3 is TGTGCCAGCTCACAGGGCCAAGAGACCCAGTACTTC. Protein sequence: CASSQGQETQYF. The J gene is TRBJ2-5, the V gene TRBV2; a possible D gene is TRBD1 (6 bases). V gave up 8 bases and J gave up 1 base, with 8 bases separating them. The CDR3 length is 12 residues. Germline V lookup: CDR1 SNHLY, CDR2 FYNNEI.

The genes are TRBV9 and TRBJ1-2; no reliable D call. The V and J ends lost 0 bases and 4 bases respectively, with 4 bases between them. Germline values: CDR1 SGDLS, CDR2 YYNGEE. This CDR3 is 12 amino acids long. The CDR3: CASSVDGYGYTF. As DNA, the CDR3 is TGTGCCAGCAGCGTAGACGGCTATGGCTACACCTTC.

The chain recombines TRBV5-4 with TRBJ2-2, with D possibly matching TRBD1 (7 bases). Trimming took 1 base from V and 4 from J, leaving 11 bases between them. The germline V gene encodes CDR1 SGHNT and CDR2 YYREEE (reference sequence). CDR3 size: 15 residues. This CDR3 is CASSLPGGITGELFF. CDR3 nucleotide sequence: TGTGCCAGCAGCTTGCCAGGGGGGATCACCGGGGAGCTGTTTTTT.

The gene calls are TRBV4-1 and TRBJ1-1; 8 bases fit TRBD1. The CDR3 contains 17 residues. Germline CDR1 MGHRA, CDR2 YSYEKL. V trimming: 4 bases; J trimming: 4 bases; junction bases outside the gene matches: 14. DNA of the CDR3: TGCGCCAGCAGCCCACTACAGGGGGTTGGGTTGGGCACTGAAGCTTTCTTT. Amino acids: CASSPLQGVGLGTEAFF.

The rearrangement links TRBV9 to TRBJ2-7; no reliable D call. Trimming shortened V by 0 bases and J by 3 bases, and 7 bases separated the two germline ends. There are 13 residues in the CDR3. CDR1 is SGDLS, CDR2 YYNGEE, per germline. CDR3: CASSVASNYEQYF. In nucleotides, the CDR3 is TGTGCCAGCAGCGTAGCGTCTAACTACGAGCAGTACTTC.

This chain joins TRBV6-5 and TRBJ1-2, with TRBD1 as a possible D gene (5 bases). The CDR3 spans 13 residues. Germline values: CDR1 MNHEY, CDR2 SVGAGI. V shed 5 bases and J shed 8 bases, with 15 bases lying between them. The CDR3 region has the DNA TGTGCCAGCAGTCCGTCCAGGGTCGAGGGCTACACCTTC. Encoded protein: CASSPSRVEGYTF.

This chain joins TRBV7-9 and TRBJ2-2, with 7 bases that match TRBD1. The CDR3 covers 16 residues. The V gene end was trimmed by 5 bases and the J gene end by 7 bases; junction bases not matched to a gene: 13. Germline V gene lookup returns CDR1 SEHNR and CDR2 FQNEAQ (reference sequence). Here the CDR3 reads CASSHRREGAVGELFF. The DNA for the CDR3 is TGTGCCAGCAGCCACCGCCGTGAGGGGGCGGTCGGGGAGCTGTTTTTT. The variable domain in full, completed from reference TRBV7-9 and TRBJ2-2, reads DTGVSQNPRHKITKRGQNVTFRCDPISEHNRLYWYRQTLGQGPEFLTYFQNEAQLEKSRLLSDRFSAERPKGSFSTLEIQRTEQGDSAMYLCASSHRREGAVGELFFGEGSRLTVL.

This rearrangement joins TRBV5-1 to TRBJ1-2; 7 bases line up with TRBD1. The CDR3 consists of 15 residues. CDR1 is SGHRS and CDR2 is YFSETQ in the germline V gene. V shed 4 bases, J shed 2 bases, and the junction held 8 bases outside the gene matches. The CDR3 DNA reads as TGCGCCAGCAGCCTGGCGACAGGGACAAACTATGGCTACACCTTC. Its protein product is CASSLATGTNYGYTF. Complete variable domain (other parts from reference TRBV5-1 and TRBJ1-2): KAGVTQTPRYLIKTRGQQVTLSCSPISGHRSVSWYQQTPGQGLQFLFEYFSETQRNKGNFPGRFSGRQFSNSRSEMNVSTLELGDSALYLCASSLATGTNYGYTFGSGTRLTVV.

Points on this clone: The sample carries other DNA sequences with the same CDR3. The chain links TRBV5-1 to TRBJ2-2; 9 positions match TRBD1. There are 15 residues in the CDR3. After removal of 2 bases from V and 5 bases from J, the junction contained 4 bases not matched to a gene. Germline CDR1 SGHRS, CDR2 YFSETQ. DNA of the CDR3: TGCGCCAGCAGCTTCGGGACAGGGAATACCGGGGAGCTGTTTTTT. Translating gives CASSFGTGNTGELFF.

The chain is built from TRBV11-2 and TRBJ1-1, with D uncertain. The germline V and J ends were trimmed by 0 bases and 1 base, with 15 bases remaining between them. CDR3 length: 17 amino acids. Germline loops: CDR1 SGHAT, CDR2 FQNNGV. The CDR3, as DNA: TGTGCCAGCAGCTTAGACTGGAGGACTACCGCGAACACTGAAGCTTTCTTT. It encodes CASSLDWRTTANTEAFF.

The chain links TRBV4-3 to TRBJ1-2; 8 nucleotides match TRBD1. The CDR3 sequence is 14 residues long. V lost 0 bases, J lost 4 bases, and 1 base stayed unmatched. Germline V lookup: CDR1 LGHNA, CDR2 YSLEER. The CDR3 is CASSQDTGGYGYTF. The CDR3 coding sequence is TGCGCCAGCAGCCAAGATACAGGGGGCTATGGCTACACCTTC.

V gene TRBV5-1 combines with J gene TRBJ1-1; D ambiguous. V was cut by 3 bases and J by 1 base, with 10 bases left in between. In germline, CDR1 is SGHRS, CDR2 YFSETQ. The CDR3 sequence is 14 residues long. As DNA, the CDR3 is TGCGCCAGCAGCTCCTTAGGAGGGAACACTGAAGCTTTCTTT. Amino acid sequence: CASSSLGGNTEAFF.

V usage is TRBV7-2 and J usage is TRBJ2-7, with D maybe TRBD2 (6 bases). The germline V gene has CDR1 SGHTA and CDR2 FQGNSA. The germline V and J ends were trimmed by 1 base and 2 bases, with 15 bases remaining between them. CDR3 size: 16 residues. CDR3 amino acids: CASSLDGSGSTYEQYF. The CDR3 nucleotides are TGTGCCAGCAGCTTAGACGGTAGCGGTAGTACCTACGAGCAGTACTTC.

The chain joins TRBV28 to TRBJ2-1; D is perhaps TRBD1 (5 bases). The CDR3 extends over 13 amino acids. Trimming took off 4 bases at V and 4 bases at J, with 8 bases between the two ends. Germline lookup yields CDR1 MDHEN and CDR2 SYDVKM. The CDR3 DNA sequence: TGTGCCAGCAGTTGGGGCAGGTACAATGAGCAGTTCTTC. As protein: CASSWGRYNEQFF. Full variable domain (rest looked up from reference TRBV28 and TRBJ2-1): DVKVTQSSRYLVKRTGEKVFLECVQDMDHENMFWYRQDPGLGLRLIYFSYDVKMKEKGDIPEGYSVSREKKERFSLILESASTNQTSMYLCASSWGRYNEQFFGPGTRLTVL.

This sequence joins TRBV12-5 and TRBJ1-1; the match to TRBD1 covers 9 bases. The CDR3 length is 16 residues. In germline, CDR1 is LGHNT, CDR2 FRNRAP. Trimming cost V 0 bases and J 5 bases; bases outside gene matches: 7. CDR3 nucleotides: TGTGCTAGTGGTTTGGTTTCGGGACAGGGAGGAACTGAAGCTTTCTTT. Its translation is CASGLVSGQGGTEAFF.

V is TRBV5-1 and J is TRBJ2-7; 7 bases are a match to TRBD1. The CDR3 runs 14 residues. Germline CDR1 is SGHRS and CDR2 is YFSETQ. Germline trimming cut 2 bases from V and 7 bases from J; bases unmatched to any gene: 9. CDR3 sequence: CASSLDRVSGEQYF. For the CDR3, the DNA is TGCGCCAGCAGCTTAGACAGGGTCTCGGGGGAGCAGTACTTC. Together with reference TRBV5-1 and TRBJ2-7, the CDR3 gives the full variable domain: KAGVTQTPRYLIKTRGQQVTLSCSPISGHRSVSWYQQTPGQGLQFLFEYFSETQRNKGNFPGRFSGRQFSNSRSEMNVSTLELGDSALYLCASSLDRVSGEQYFGPGTRLTVT.

The genes are TRBV7-9 and TRBJ2-5; TRBD2 matches 7 bases. Germline V gives CDR1 SEHNR, CDR2 FQNEAQ (reference sequence). Trimming cost V 2 bases and J 5 bases; bases outside gene matches: 5. The CDR3 consists of 14 residues. CDR3: CASSLLGTKETQYF. Written as DNA, the CDR3 is TGTGCCAGCAGCTTACTAGGGACTAAGGAGACCCAGTACTTC. Full variable domain (outside the CDR3, taken from reference TRBV7-9 and TRBJ2-5): DTGVSQNPRHKITKRGQNVTFRCDPISEHNRLYWYRQTLGQGPEFLTYFQNEAQLEKSRLLSDRFSAERPKGSFSTLEIQRTEQGDSAMYLCASSLLGTKETQYFGPGTRLLVL.